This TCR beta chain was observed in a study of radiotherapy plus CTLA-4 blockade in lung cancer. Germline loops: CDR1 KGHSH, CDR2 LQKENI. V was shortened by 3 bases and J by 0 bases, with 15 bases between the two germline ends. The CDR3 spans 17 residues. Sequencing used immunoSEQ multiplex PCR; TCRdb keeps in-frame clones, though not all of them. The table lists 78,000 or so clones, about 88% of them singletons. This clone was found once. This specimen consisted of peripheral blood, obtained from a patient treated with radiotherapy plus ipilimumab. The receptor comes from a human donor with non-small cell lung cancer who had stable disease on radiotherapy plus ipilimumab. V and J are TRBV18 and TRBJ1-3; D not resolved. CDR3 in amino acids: CASSPLPLSSSGNTIYF. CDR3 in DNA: TGTGCCAGCTCACCCCTCCCATTATCGAGCTCTGGAAACACCATATATTTT.